Sequencing of this T cell receptor beta chain was carried out in a study of human T cells and chemical hapten exposure. Time point in this sample: patch test 3, about 24 weeks after DPC sensitization. The treatment here: therapeutic diphenylcyclopropenone sensitization with weekly scalp DPC. Researchers sampled blood before each patch test went on. The germline V gene has CDR1 SEHNR and CDR2 FQNEAQ (reference sequence). CDR3 length equals 17 residues. V lost 4 bases, J lost 0 bases, and 15 bases lay in between. As originally analysed: 96,000 or so TCRs per sample was the median, with a range of roughly 20,000 to 700,000. TCRdb called the RACE reads again in MiXCR, with one record for every CDR3 protein. TCRdb's processing, not the authors' own work, is the source of the V and J calls. This table holds roughly 100,000 distinct CDR3 sequences, about 34% found once.

The chain uses TRBV7-9 and TRBJ2-2; tentatively, D is TRBD1 (5 bases). This TCR came from a man aged 40-50 years with alopecia areata. Some clones in this sample may be carry-over from other donors' samples. The sample consisted of whole blood, taken in connection with sensitization to the hapten diphenylcyclopropenone (DPC). CDR3 in DNA: TGTGCCAGCAGCTCATCATTCGTCAGGGCGAACACCGGGGAGCTGTTTTTT. Encoded protein: CASSSSFVRANTGELFF. The full variable domain, in which reference TRBV7-9 and TRBJ2-2 provide the parts outside the CDR3, is DTGVSQNPRHKITKRGQNVTFRCDPISEHNRLYWYRQTLGQGPEFLTYFQNEAQLEKSRLLSDRFSAERPKGSFSTLEIQRTEQGDSAMYLCASSSSFVRANTGELFFGEGSRLTVL.